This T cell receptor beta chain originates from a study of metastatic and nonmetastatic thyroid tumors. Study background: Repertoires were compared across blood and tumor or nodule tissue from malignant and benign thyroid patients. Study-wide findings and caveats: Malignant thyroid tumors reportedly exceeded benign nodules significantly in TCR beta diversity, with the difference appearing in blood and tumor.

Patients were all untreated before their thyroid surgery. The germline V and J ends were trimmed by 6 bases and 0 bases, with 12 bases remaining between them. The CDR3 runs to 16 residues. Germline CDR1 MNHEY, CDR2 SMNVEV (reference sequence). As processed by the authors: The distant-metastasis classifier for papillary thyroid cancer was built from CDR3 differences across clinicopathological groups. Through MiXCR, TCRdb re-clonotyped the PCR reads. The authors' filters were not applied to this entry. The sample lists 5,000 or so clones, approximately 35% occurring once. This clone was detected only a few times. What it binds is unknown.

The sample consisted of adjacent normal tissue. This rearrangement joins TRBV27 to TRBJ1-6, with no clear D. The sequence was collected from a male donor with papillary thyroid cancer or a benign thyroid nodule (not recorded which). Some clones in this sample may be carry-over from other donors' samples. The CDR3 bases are TGTGCCAGCAGAAGGGAACTCCGCTCCTATAATTCACCCCTCCACTTT. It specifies CASRRELRSYNSPLHF.